The 11 T cell receptor beta chains presented below share a single source sample, sequenced in a study of CD8+CD57+ T cells in acquired aplastic anemia. Researchers used genomic DNA as the template to profile TCR beta VDJ and CDR3. TCRdb ran MiXCR on the reads and lists one entry per CDR3 protein. The sample has around 200,000 distinct CDR3 sequences; under 65% are singletons. Sample: sorted CD4+, CD8+, or CD8+CD57+ T cells (not recorded which) from PBMCs. All receptors derive from a human donor in good health.

In its sample, this clonotype was seen many times. The chain uses TRBV20-1 and TRBJ2-1; D gene ambiguous. Germline assignment: CDR1 DFQATT and CDR2 SNEGSKA (reference sequence). V was trimmed by 0 bases and J by 0 bases, leaving 9 bases between them. This CDR3 region has 15 residues. CDR3 nucleotide sequence: TGCAGTGCTAGAGAACTGCTGAGCTCCTACAATGAGCAGTTCTTC. Translation: CSARELLSSYNEQFF.

This chain connects TRBV24-1 to TRBJ1-5; D is perhaps TRBD1 (5 bases). V was pared by 10 bases and J by 1 base, with 10 bases between. The CDR3 runs to 13 residues. Germline assignment: CDR1 KGHDR and CDR2 SFDVKD. CDR3 protein: CATARGSNQPQHF. The CDR3 nucleotides are TGTGCCACGGCGCGGGGGAGCAATCAGCCCCAGCATTTT.

This sequence joins TRBV20-1 and TRBJ1-5; maybe TRBD1 (5 bases). Trimming left V 3 bases short and J 7 bases short, with 19 bases between. CDR1 and CDR2 (germline): DFQATT, SNEGSKA (reference sequence). This CDR3 comprises 15 residues. Here the CDR3 reads CSASFARGANQPQHF. The CDR3 DNA sequence: TGCAGTGCTAGCTTCGCGAGGGGCGCCAACCAGCCCCAGCATTTT.

Many counts were recorded for this clonotype. The V and J genes are TRBV5-6 and TRBJ1-2; TRBD1 aligns across 7 bases. Looked up from germline, CDR1 is SGHDT and CDR2 is YYEEEE. V lost 2 bases, J lost 6 bases, and 7 bases stayed unmatched. This CDR3 has 14 residues. The CDR3 loop is CASSFRGRSDGYTF. The CDR3 DNA reads as TGTGCCAGCAGCTTTAGGGGGCGAAGCGATGGCTACACCTTC.

The DNA of the CDR3 is TGCGCCAGCAGTGCCGGACAATTGAACACTGAAGCTTTCTTT. This codes for CASSAGQLNTEAFF. The V and J genes are TRBV10-1 and TRBJ1-1, with a weak D call TRBD1 (5 bases). The germline V and J ends were trimmed by 4 bases and 0 bases, with 9 bases remaining between them. CDR3 size: 14 residues. In germline, CDR1 is WNHNN, CDR2 SYGVQD (reference sequence).

The table lists this clonotype with many counts. The chain couples TRBV10-3 to TRBJ2-3; no clear D. Trimming shortened V by 4 bases and J by 2 bases, and 16 bases separated the two germline ends. The germline gives CDR1 ENHRY, CDR2 SYGVKD. The CDR3 has 16 residues. The CDR3 loop reads CAISGLIGDDTDTQYF. Here the CDR3 DNA reads TGTGCCATCAGTGGACTTATCGGCGATGACACAGATACGCAGTATTTT.

This rearrangement joins TRBV12-3 or TRBV12-4 to TRBJ2-5; 7 nucleotides align to TRBD2. The CDR3 has 13 amino acids. V lost 6 bases, J lost 5 bases, and 6 bases stayed unmatched. The CDR3 DNA follows: TGTGCCAGCAGCCCTAGCGGCGGCGAGACCCAGTACTTC. Protein sequence: CASSPSGGETQYF.

The rearrangement links TRBV7-2 to TRBJ1-5, with 7 bases identical to TRBD1. The CDR3 loop spans 15 amino acids. The ends lost 1 base at V and 3 bases at J; junction bases unmatched: 3. Germline V gives CDR1 SGHTA, CDR2 FQGNSA. The CDR3 DNA reads as TGTGCCAGCAGCTTAGGGGACAGAAACAATCAGCCCCAGCATTTT. It translates to CASSLGDRNNQPQHF.

V gene TRBV20-1 combines with J gene TRBJ1-1, with D maybe TRBD1 (5 bases). The CDR3 length is 13 residues. Germline CDR1 is DFQATT and CDR2 is SNEGSKA (reference sequence). V lost 5 bases to trimming and J lost 0 bases, with 10 bases between them. CDR3 sequence (DNA): TGCAGTGCTGCCGACAGACTGAACACTGAAGCTTTCTTT. This gives the protein CSAADRLNTEAFF.

The chain is built from TRBV19 and TRBJ1-6, with TRBD1 matching over 11 bases. With 4 bases clipped from V and 6 bases from J, the junction kept 2 bases outside the gene matches. The CDR3 sequence is 15 residues long. Germline V gene data show CDR1 as LNHDA and CDR2 as SQIVND (reference sequence). The CDR3 DNA follows: TGTGCCAGTAGTACCGGACAGGGGGCTAATTCACCCCTCCACTTT. Amino acid sequence: CASSTGQGANSPLHF. Using reference TRBV19 and TRBJ1-6 for the parts outside the CDR3, the full variable domain is DGGITQSPKYLFRKEGQNVTLSCEQNLNHDAMYWYRQDPGQGLRLIYYSQIVNDFQKGDIAEGYSVSREKKESFPLTVTSAQKNPTAFYLCASSTGQGANSPLHFGNGTRLTVT.

The chain links TRBV10-3 to TRBJ2-5; 9 positions match TRBD1. V was pared by 0 bases and J by 1 base, with 0 bases of the junction left unmatched. The germline gives CDR1 ENHRY, CDR2 SYGVKD. CDR3 length equals 15 residues. The CDR3 is CAISESGQGQETQYF. CDR3 in DNA: TGTGCCATCAGTGAGTCGGGACAGGGCCAAGAGACCCAGTACTTC.